This TCR beta chain was captured by sequencing in a study of identical twins. TCRdb reprocessed the 5' RACE reads via MiXCR and lists one record per CDR3 protein. In the table there are under 300,000 distinct CDR3 sequences, roughly 13% of which are singletons. As for this clonotype: Its antigen is not known.

General study findings and limits: Insertions ran lower in abundant cord blood beta clonotypes, though not in memory repertoires.

V was clipped by 2 bases and J by 4 bases, with 11 bases between them. The CDR3 sequence is 13 residues long. CDR1 is GTSNPN, CDR2 SVGIG, per germline (reference sequence). The same data also went into a second study, on yellow fever vaccine responses in identical twins.

The clonotype was recovered from a woman aged 18-29 years in good health. The genes are TRBV30 and TRBJ1-1; D might be TRBD1 (5 bases). The sequencing sample was made of memory (CD45RO+) T cells sorted from blood. The CDR3 DNA sequence: TGTGCCTGGAGTTCACAGGACACCACTGAAGCTTTCTTT. This translates into CAWSSQDTTEAFF. The entire variable domain, with the rest obtained from reference TRBV30 and TRBJ1-1, is as follows: SQTIHQWPATLVQPVGSPLSLECTVEGTSNPNLYWYRQAAGRGLQLLFYSVGIGQISSEVPQNLSASRPQDRQFILSSKKLLLSDSGFYLCAWSSQDTTEAFFGQGTRLTVV.